Presented here are 15 T cell receptor beta chains from one specimen sequenced in a study of early T cells in non-severe SARS-CoV-2 infection. Each CDR3 protein is one row after TCRdb ran MiXCR on the 5' RACE reads. Among about 28,000 distinct CDR3 sequences listed, about 4.5% were seen once. This material consisted of whole blood, taken at baseline. The receptors stem from an adult who was a healthcare worker with PCR-confirmed SARS-CoV-2 infection or an uninfected control (not recorded which).

This clonotype came up many times. The rearrangement links TRBV20-1 to TRBJ2-5; D perhaps matches TRBD2 (5 bases). With 2 bases removed from V and 5 bases from J, the gap between germline ends came to 9 bases. CDR3 length: 12 amino acids. Germline V gene lookup returns CDR1 DFQATT and CDR2 SNEGSKA (reference sequence). The CDR3 protein is CSARRTGETQYF. The CDR3 nucleotides read TGCAGTGCTAGAAGGACTGGCGAGACCCAGTACTTC.

In this sample, this clonotype turned up a few times. The rearrangement joins TRBV29-1 to TRBJ1-1; tentative D call: TRBD1 (5 bases). The germline gives CDR1 SQVTM, CDR2 ANQGSEA. This CDR3 is 14 amino acids long. With 1 base removed from V and 5 bases from J, the gap between germline ends came to 14 bases. CDR3 DNA: TGCAGCGTTGAAGCGGGGACCGGTTGGACTGAAGCTTTCTTT. As protein: CSVEAGTGWTEAFF.

This clonotype has a count of ten or more. The CDR3 region has the DNA TGTGCCAGCAGTCCAGGGGGTGCCTTAGGATTCAAGCCCCAGCATTTT. Its protein is CASSPGGALGFKPQHF. The chain employs TRBV28 and TRBJ1-5; 7 bases are a match to TRBD1. CDR3 length equals 16 residues. V dropped 5 bases and J dropped 8; count of bases not matched to a gene: 15. Germline-derived CDR1 and CDR2 are MDHEN and SYDVKM. The whole variable domain, filled in from reference TRBV28 and TRBJ1-5, reads DVKVTQSSRYLVKRTGEKVFLECVQDMDHENMFWYRQDPGLGLRLIYFSYDVKMKEKGDIPEGYSVSREKKERFSLILESASTNQTSMYLCASSPGGALGFKPQHFGDGTRLSIL.

This clonotype was picked up many times. This CDR3 reads CASSFQGSSYNEQFF. The CDR3 DNA reads TGTGCCAGCAGCTTCCAGGGTAGCTCCTACAATGAGCAGTTCTTC. The rearrangement uses TRBV5-4 and TRBJ2-1; tentative D call: TRBD1 (5 bases). Germline V gene lookup returns CDR1 SGHNT and CDR2 YYREEE (reference sequence). Trimming shortened V by 2 bases and J by 0 bases, and 9 bases separated the two germline ends. This CDR3 comprises 15 residues.

This clonotype was picked up many times. The CDR3 is CASSSLGRSNNEQFF. As DNA, the CDR3 is TGTGCCAGCTCATCCCTGGGGAGGAGCAACAATGAGCAGTTCTTC. The chain combines TRBV18 with TRBJ2-1; a weak D match, TRBD2 (6 bases). Germline CDR1 is KGHSH and CDR2 is LQKENI. Trimming left V 5 bases short and J 5 bases short, with 16 bases between. The CDR3 consists of 15 residues.

In this sample, this clonotype turned up many times. V is TRBV6-5 and J is TRBJ2-1; no firm D call. Trimming shortened V by 6 bases and J by 4 bases, and 16 bases separated the two germline ends. CDR1 is MNHEY, CDR2 SVGAGI, per germline. The CDR3 is 15 amino acids. The CDR3 coding sequence is TGTGCCAGCAGGGGGTCAGGTTTCCGGTACAATGAGCAGTTCTTC. This sequence encodes CASRGSGFRYNEQFF.

The rearrangement joins TRBV21-1 to TRBJ2-7; no DNA check was done on the table's D call, TRBD1. TRBV21-1 counts as a pseudogene. The CDR3 is made up of 15 amino acids. CDR3: CASSRPRGQRYEQYF. In DNA, the CDR3 is TGTGCCAGCAGCAGGCCCCGGGGACAGAGATACGAGCAGTACTTC.

This clonotype was counted between two and nine times. This chain joins TRBV28 and TRBJ2-1; 8 nucleotides line up with TRBD2. With V trimmed by 7 bases and J by 6 bases, 11 bases remained unmatched. The CDR3 is 15 residues long. Per the germline V gene, CDR1 is MDHEN and CDR2 is SYDVKM. CDR3: CASTSGSPPINEQFF. The CDR3 DNA reads TGTGCCAGCACGAGCGGGAGCCCTCCCATCAATGAGCAGTTCTTC.

This clonotype has ten or more counts. The chain has TRBV11-2 and TRBJ1-4, with a weak D call TRBD1 (6 bases). Germline V lookup: CDR1 SGHAT, CDR2 FQNNGV. The length of the CDR3 is 16 residues. Trimming removed 0 bases at V and 5 bases at J, with 13 bases between. CDR3 residues: CASSLDVGGWNEKLFF. The DNA for the CDR3 is TGTGCCAGCAGCTTAGATGTAGGGGGATGGAATGAAAAACTGTTTTTT.

This clonotype was observed a few times. This chain links TRBV5-5 with TRBJ2-3; no clear D gene. V gave up 4 bases and J gave up 3 bases, with 6 bases separating them. The CDR3 contains 12 residues. Looked up from germline, CDR1 is SGHKS and CDR2 is YYEKEE (reference sequence). The CDR3 region has the DNA TGTGCCAGCAGCCTGGAAACAGATACGCAGTATTTT. It specifies CASSLETDTQYF.

There are many counts of this clonotype. The J gene is TRBJ1-4, the V gene TRBV12-3 or TRBV12-4; D is unclear. This CDR3 is 13 amino acids long. V was trimmed by 5 bases and J by 5 bases, leaving 9 bases between them. The CDR3 reads CASSPQANEKLFF. CDR3 sequence (DNA): TGTGCCAGCAGTCCCCAAGCCAATGAAAAACTGTTTTTT.

In this sample, this clonotype turned up many times. The V and J genes are TRBV12-3 or TRBV12-4 and TRBJ2-1; 8 nucleotides line up with TRBD1. The CDR3 totals 14 residues. Losses at the gene ends were 6 bases for V and 4 bases for J; bases not matched to a gene: 5. DNA for the CDR3: TGTGCCAGCAGATTCGGACAGGGTTACAATGAGCAGTTCTTC. It yields the protein CASRFGQGYNEQFF.

In this sample, this clonotype turned up many times. The CDR3 carries no conserved terminal phenylalanine or tryptophan, so it likely arises from a read error. This chain links TRBV6-5 with TRBJ1-6; no definite D call. The CDR3 is 14 residues long. From germline, CDR1 is MNHEY and CDR2 SVGAGI. V lost 10 bases, J lost 0 bases, and 10 bases lay in between. DNA for the CDR3: TGTGCCACAAAATTGAGCTCCTATAATTCACCCCTCCACCTT. It is translated as CATKLSSYNSPLHL.

This clonotype was seen at least ten times. The chain uses TRBV24-1 and TRBJ2-1, with 14 bases identical to TRBD2. From germline, CDR1 is KGHDR and CDR2 SFDVKD. V shed 3 bases and J 3 bases; nucleotides not matched to a gene: 3. This CDR3 is built from 17 residues. The CDR3 region is CATSDGLAGGLYNEQFF. The CDR3 DNA reads as TGTGCCACCAGTGATGGACTAGCGGGAGGTCTCTACAATGAGCAGTTCTTC.

The sample holds many counts of this clonotype. J is TRBJ2-7 and V is TRBV6-2 or TRBV6-3; D uncertain. Germline V gene sequence: CDR1 MNHEY, CDR2 SVGEGT. V lost 5 bases and J lost 7, with 9 bases in between. The CDR3 is 11 amino acids. CDR3 sequence: CASSISGEQYF. The CDR3 DNA follows: TGTGCCAGCAGTATTTCCGGGGAGCAGTACTTC.